A single sample gave rise to the 15 T cell receptor beta chains below, sequenced in a study of cytomegalovirus exposure and HLA in healthy donors. Amplification used 60 Vbeta primers and 13 Jbeta primers. The method was immunoSEQ multiplex PCR; TCRdb's version includes in-frame clones alone and lacks a portion of them. The table has 100,000 to 150,000 clones, roughly 74% seen once. The specimen sequenced was PBMCs. The source is a woman in her forties or fifties in good health and CMV-seropositive.

The gene calls are TRBV10-2 and TRBJ1-2, with a possible D match to TRBD1 (6 bases). Trimming pared 0 bases from V and 7 bases from J, leaving 18 bases between. Looked up from germline, CDR1 is WSHSY and CDR2 is SAAADI. The CDR3 sequence is 16 residues long. The CDR3 nucleotides are TGCGCCAGCAGTGAGTCGATCCGGGGGGCGGGTAGTGGCTACACCTTC. This translates into CASSESIRGAGSGYTF.

Note on this clone: An end of the junction does not agree with germline; a read error may underlie this. Other DNA sequences within the sample encode an identical CDR3. The chain is built from TRBV6-5 and TRBJ2-1, with 7 bases fitting TRBD2. This CDR3 has 15 amino acids. CDR1 MNHEY and CDR2 SVGAGI come from the germline V gene. Written as DNA, the CDR3 is TGTGCCAGCAGTGCTTGGGGGGGACGTTCCAATGAACAGTTCTTC. It codes for CASSAWGGRSNEQFF.

This clone was seen a handful of times. V and J are TRBV5-4 and TRBJ1-6, with 8 bases lining up with TRBD1. The junction had 2 bases not matched to a gene; V was cut back by 4 bases and J by 5 bases. The CDR3 runs to 14 residues. The germline gives CDR1 SGHNT, CDR2 YYREEE (reference sequence). The CDR3 DNA sequence: TGTGCCAGCAGCCTGGACAGGGATAATTCACCCCTCCACTTT. This translates into CASSLDRDNSPLHF.

The CDR3 sequence is CASRPGTSGGYEQYF. For the CDR3, the DNA is TGCGCCAGCAGGCCCGGGACTAGCGGGGGGTACGAGCAGTACTTC. The rearrangement links TRBV5-1 to TRBJ2-7; 15 nucleotides align to TRBD2. V lost 5 bases and J lost 4; bases outside the gene matches: 4. The CDR3 consists of 15 residues. The V gene's germline CDR1 is SGHRS and CDR2 YFSETQ.

This chain connects TRBV9 to TRBJ1-1; D possibly corresponds to TRBD1 (6 bases). V was clipped by 3 bases and J by 6 bases, with 18 bases between them. Germline lookup yields CDR1 SGDLS and CDR2 YYNGEE. The length of the CDR3 is 15 residues. The CDR3: CASSGSGQRKAEAFF. CDR3 DNA: TGTGCCAGCAGCGGATCCGGACAGAGGAAGGCTGAAGCTTTCTTT.

This sequence joins TRBV27 and TRBJ2-3; 7 nucleotides match TRBD1. Germline V CDR1 and CDR2: MNHEY, SMNVEV (reference sequence). The CDR3 has 13 residues. Trimming cost V 5 bases and J 4 bases; bases outside gene matches: 3. The CDR3 is CASSDRVADTQYF. The DNA of the CDR3 is TGTGCCAGCAGTGACAGGGTTGCAGATACGCAGTATTTT.

This clone was detected a few times. The CDR3 bases are TGTGCCAGCAGTTCGCGTCCCGGGACAGGGATCGAGCAGTACTTC. Protein: CASSSRPGTGIEQYF. The chain has TRBV6-1 and TRBJ2-7, with 9 bases matching TRBD1. J was trimmed by 6 bases and V by 5 bases; bases with no gene match: 11. Looked up from germline, CDR1 is MNHNS and CDR2 is SASEGT. The CDR3 runs to 15 residues.

The V gene is TRBV7-9, the J gene TRBJ2-5; 7 nucleotides align to TRBD2. TRBJ2-7 matches the DNA end more closely, so the J call is doubtful. Germline assignment: CDR1 SEHNR and CDR2 FQNEAQ (reference sequence). The CDR3 length is 17 residues. The CDR3: CASSQQIKQGGDYEQYF. In DNA, the CDR3 is TGTGCCAGCAGCCAACAAATCAAGCAGGGAGGGGACTACGAGCAGTACTTC.

This clone was counted only a few times. The CDR3 loop is CASSEYRTGVAGNTIYF. The CDR3 DNA sequence: TGTGCCAGCAGTGAATACAGGACAGGGGTTGCTGGAAACACCATATATTTT. This chain connects TRBV25-1 to TRBJ1-3; 9 bases align to TRBD1. J was trimmed by 2 bases and V by 0 bases; bases with no gene match: 5. The CDR3 is 17 amino acids. Germline CDR1 MGHDK, CDR2 SYGVNS.

This chain connects TRBV10-2 to TRBJ2-5; 7 bases match TRBD1. With the DNA end fitting TRBJ2-7 better, the J assignment may be wrong. This CDR3 contains 12 residues. Germline values: CDR1 WSHSY, CDR2 SAAADI. CDR3 coding DNA: TGCGCCAGCGGGACAGCTTTCTACGAGCAGTACTTC. The encoded protein is CASGTAFYEQYF.

This chain links TRBV5-4 with TRBJ2-1; TRBD1 matches at 11 bases. The junction had 3 bases not matched to a gene; V was cut back by 0 bases and J by 7 bases. The germline V gene has CDR1 SGHNT and CDR2 YYREEE (reference sequence). The CDR3 loop spans 15 amino acids. The CDR3 nucleotides are TGTGCCAGCAGCTTGGCCGGGACAGGGGGAAATGAGCAGTTCTTC. This translates into CASSLAGTGGNEQFF.

This chain connects TRBV7-7 to TRBJ2-7, with 9 nucleotides matching TRBD2. The CDR3 is 17 residues long. V was pared by 1 base and J by 0 bases, with 7 bases of the junction left unmatched. Per the germline V gene, CDR1 is SSHAT and CDR2 is FNYEAQ (reference sequence). The CDR3 nucleotides are TGTGCCAGCAGCTTAGGGCTGGAGCGGGGGGCCTCCTACGAGCAGTACTTC. It encodes CASSLGLERGASYEQYF.

The chain is built from TRBV4-1 and TRBJ2-5, with 8 nucleotides matching TRBD1. The V gene's germline CDR1 is MGHRA and CDR2 YSYEKL. The CDR3 has 17 amino acids. Trimming at V came to 1 base and at J to 1 base, leaving 8 bases not matched to a gene. This CDR3 is CASSQGGGDRRQETQYF. The CDR3 DNA sequence: TGCGCCAGCAGCCAAGGGGGCGGGGACAGGCGCCAAGAGACCCAGTACTTC.

The chain joins TRBV5-1 to TRBJ2-7, with 7 bases fitting TRBD1. CDR3 length equals 15 residues. V shed 0 bases and J 3 bases; nucleotides not matched to a gene: 6. Germline V gives CDR1 SGHRS, CDR2 YFSETQ. The CDR3 loop is CASSLGQGGDYEQYF. CDR3 in DNA: TGCGCCAGCAGCTTGGGACAGGGTGGGGACTACGAGCAGTACTTC.

V gene TRBV29-1 combines with J gene TRBJ2-3; no definite D call. Germline CDR1 and CDR2: SQVTM and ANQGSEA. V lost 4 bases and J lost 5, with 4 bases in between. The CDR3 sequence is 10 residues long. CDR3 sequence (DNA): TGCAGCGTTGCAATAGATACGCAGTATTTT. This sequence encodes CSVAIDTQYF.